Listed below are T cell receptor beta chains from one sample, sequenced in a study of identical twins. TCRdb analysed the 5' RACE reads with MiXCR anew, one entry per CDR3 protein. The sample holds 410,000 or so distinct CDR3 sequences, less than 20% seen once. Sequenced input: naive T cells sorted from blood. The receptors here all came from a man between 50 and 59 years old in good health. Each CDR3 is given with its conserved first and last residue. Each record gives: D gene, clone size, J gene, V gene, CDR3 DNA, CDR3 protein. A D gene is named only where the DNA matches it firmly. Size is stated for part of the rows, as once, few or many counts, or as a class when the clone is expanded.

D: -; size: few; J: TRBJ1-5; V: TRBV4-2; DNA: TGTGCCAGCAGCCAAGGGGATGGGGGAGCAATTCATCAGCCCCAGCATTTT; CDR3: CASSQGDGGAIHQPQHF
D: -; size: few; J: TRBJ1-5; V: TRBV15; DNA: TGTGCCACCAGCAGAGATCGGTTGAATCAGCCCCAGCATTTT; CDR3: CATSRDRLNQPQHF
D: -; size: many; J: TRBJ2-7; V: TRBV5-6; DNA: TGTGCCAGCAGCATCGGACAGACTTTTATGGACGAGCAGTACTTC; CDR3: CASSIGQTFMDEQYF
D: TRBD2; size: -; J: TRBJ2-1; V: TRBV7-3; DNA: TGTGCCAGCGGCCGGACTAGCGGGACCCAAGAGCAGTTCTTC; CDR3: CASGRTSGTQEQFF
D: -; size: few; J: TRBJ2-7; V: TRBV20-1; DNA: TGCAGTGCTAGCGAAGGGCTACCGGACTCCTCTTTCTTC; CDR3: CSASEGLPDSSFF
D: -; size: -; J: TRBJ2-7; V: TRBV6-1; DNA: TGTGCCAGCAGTCATCGGCAGGGCTACGAGCAGTACTTC; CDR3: CASSHRQGYEQYF
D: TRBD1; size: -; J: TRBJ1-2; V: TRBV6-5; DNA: TGTGCCAGCAGTTCGCGACAGGGGTTCCCCTATGGCTACACCTTC; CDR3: CASSSRQGFPYGYTF
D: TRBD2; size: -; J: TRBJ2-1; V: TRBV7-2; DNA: TGTGCCAGCAGCTGGACCAGCGGGAGGACAAGTGAGCAGTTCTTC; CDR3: CASSWTSGRTSEQFF
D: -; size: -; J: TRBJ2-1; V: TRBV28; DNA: TGTGCCAGCGATAGGATGAACAATGAGCAGTTCTTC; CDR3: CASDRMNNEQFF
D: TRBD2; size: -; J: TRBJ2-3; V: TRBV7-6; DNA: TGTGCCAGCAGTCCACTAGCGGGGGGGGATACGCAGTATTTT; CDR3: CASSPLAGGDTQYF
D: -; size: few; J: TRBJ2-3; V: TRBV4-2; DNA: TGTGCCAGCAACGGGGGCGGGTCTTCACTGGCGCAGTATTTT; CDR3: CASNGGGSSLAQYF
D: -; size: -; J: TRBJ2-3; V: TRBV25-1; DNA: TGTGCCAGCAGTGGACTAGCTCCTTCAGGGGCAGATACGCAGTATTTT; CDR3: CASSGLAPSGADTQYF
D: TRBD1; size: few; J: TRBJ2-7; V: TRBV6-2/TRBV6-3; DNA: TGTGCCAGCAGTGGGACCGGACAGGGATCCTACGAGCAGTACTTC; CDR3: CASSGTGQGSYEQYF
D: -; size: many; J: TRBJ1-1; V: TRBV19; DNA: TGTGCCAGTACGCGACGAGAGGTGTACACTGAAGCTTTCTTT; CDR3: CASTRREVYTEAFF
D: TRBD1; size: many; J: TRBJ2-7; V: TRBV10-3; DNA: TGTGCCATCAGTTCGGGACAGGGGAGCTCCTACGAGCAGTACTTC; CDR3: CAISSGQGSSYEQYF
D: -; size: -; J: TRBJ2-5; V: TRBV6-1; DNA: TGTGCCAGCACGCAGGGTTTAGGAGAGACCCAGTACTTC; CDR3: CASTQGLGETQYF
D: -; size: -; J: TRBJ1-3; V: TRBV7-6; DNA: TGTGCCAGCAGCTTAGAAGTAGGATACTCTGGAAACACCATATATTTT; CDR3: CASSLEVGYSGNTIYF
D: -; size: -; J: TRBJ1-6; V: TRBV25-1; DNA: TGTGCCAGCAGTGAATCTACGAGCTCCTATAATTCACCCCTCCACTTT; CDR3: CASSESTSSYNSPLHF
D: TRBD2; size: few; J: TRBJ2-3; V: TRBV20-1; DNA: TGCAGTGCTAGACGACTAGCCCCAGATACGCAGTATTTT; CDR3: CSARRLAPDTQYF
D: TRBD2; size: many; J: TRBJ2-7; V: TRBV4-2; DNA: TGTGCCAGCAGCCCCCGAGTGGCTAGCGGGGCACCCTACGAGCAGTACTTC; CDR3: CASSPRVASGAPYEQYF
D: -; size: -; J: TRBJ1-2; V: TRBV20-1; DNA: TGCAGTGCTAGACCAAATCAAGGGGTCCTAGAGAGCTACACCTTC; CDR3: CSARPNQGVLESYTF
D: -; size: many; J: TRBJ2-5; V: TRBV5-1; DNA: TGCGCCAGCTCGCTGGGACAAGCCCAAGAGACCCAGTACTTC; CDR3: CASSLGQAQETQYF
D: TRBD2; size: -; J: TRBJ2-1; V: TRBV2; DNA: TGTGCCAGCAGACGGACTAGCGGGGTCAATGAGCAGTTCTTC; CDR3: CASRRTSGVNEQFF
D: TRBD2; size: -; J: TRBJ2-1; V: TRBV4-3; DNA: TGCGCCAGCAGCCAAGGGTATCTAGCGGGTCCCTACAATGAGCAGTTCTTC; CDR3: CASSQGYLAGPYNEQFF
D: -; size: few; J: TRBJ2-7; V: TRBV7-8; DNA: TGTGCCAGCAGCTTAGCAGTCGGGATTCTGAGCGACGAGCAGTACTTC; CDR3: CASSLAVGILSDEQYF
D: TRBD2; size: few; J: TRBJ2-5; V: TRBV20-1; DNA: TGCAGTGCTACCCAGCAAGCGGGGGCCGGGGAGACCCAGTACTTC; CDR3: CSATQQAGAGETQYF
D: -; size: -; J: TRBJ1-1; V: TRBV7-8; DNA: TGTGCCAGCAGCCTGTCGTCGGGGGGCCAGGGCACTGAAGCTTTCTTT; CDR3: CASSLSSGGQGTEAFF
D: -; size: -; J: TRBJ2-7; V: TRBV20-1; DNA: TGCAGTGCTCAACATGGGAGATACGAGCAGTACTTC; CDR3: CSAQHGRYEQYF
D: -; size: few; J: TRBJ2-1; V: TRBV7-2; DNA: TGTGCCAGCAGCTTGGTTGGAGGAGTGGAGCAGTTCTTC; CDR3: CASSLVGGVEQFF
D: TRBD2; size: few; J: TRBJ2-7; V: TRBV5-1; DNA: TGCGCCAGCAGCGCTACAATAGCGGGAGTTGAGCAGTACTTC; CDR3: CASSATIAGVEQYF
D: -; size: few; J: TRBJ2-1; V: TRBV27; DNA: TGTGCCAGCAGTTTGTCAGCTGCCGAGAGCTCCTACAATGAGCAGTTCTTC; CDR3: CASSLSAAESSYNEQFF
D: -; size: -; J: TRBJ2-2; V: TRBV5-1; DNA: TGCGCCAGCAGCTTGGCGGCTCGGAACACCGGGGAGCTGTTTTTT; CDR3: CASSLAARNTGELFF
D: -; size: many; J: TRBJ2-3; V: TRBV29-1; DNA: TGCAGCGTTGAAAAGGGGAGTACTAGCACAGATACGCAGTATTTT; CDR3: CSVEKGSTSTDTQYF
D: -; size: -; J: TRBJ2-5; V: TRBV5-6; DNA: TGTGCCAGCAGCTTGGGACACCCGGGGACCCAGTACTTC; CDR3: CASSLGHPGTQYF
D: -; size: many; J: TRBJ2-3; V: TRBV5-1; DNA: TGCGCCAGCGGACGTGAGTTAGGCACAGATACGCAGTATTTT; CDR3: CASGRELGTDTQYF
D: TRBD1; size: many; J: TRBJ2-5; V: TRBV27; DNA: TGTGCCAGCAGTTCCGCAGGGGGTCTAGAGACCCAGTACTTC; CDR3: CASSSAGGLETQYF
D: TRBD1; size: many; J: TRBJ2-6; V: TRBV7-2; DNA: TGTGCCAGCAGCCCGAGACAGGGGAGACCTGGGGCCAACGTCCTGACTTTC; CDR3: CASSPRQGRPGANVLTF
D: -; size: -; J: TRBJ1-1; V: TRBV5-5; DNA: TGTGCCAGCAGCTTGGGGATTGGTCAGGGCGAGACTGAAGCTTTCTTT; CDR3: CASSLGIGQGETEAFF
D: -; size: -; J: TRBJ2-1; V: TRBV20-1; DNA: TGCAGTGCAACCACAGGGAGCTCCTACAATGAGCAGTTCTTC; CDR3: CSATTGSSYNEQFF
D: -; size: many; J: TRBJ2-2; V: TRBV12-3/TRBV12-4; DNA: TGTGCCAGCAGTTCTGACGGGGCCACCGGGGAGCTGTTTTTT; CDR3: CASSSDGATGELFF
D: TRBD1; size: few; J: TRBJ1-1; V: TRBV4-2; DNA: TGTGCCAGCAGCCCTTCAGAGGCAGGGGGCTTCTACACTGAAGCTTTCTTT; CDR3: CASSPSEAGGFYTEAFF
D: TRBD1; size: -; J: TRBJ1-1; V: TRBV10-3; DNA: TGTGCCATCAGTGAGTTCGGACAGGGGACTGAAGCTTTCTTT; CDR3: CAISEFGQGTEAFF
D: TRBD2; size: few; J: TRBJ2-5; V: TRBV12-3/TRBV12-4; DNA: TGTGCCAGCAGTTTGGGCGGGACTAGGGTTCACGAGACCCAGTACTTC; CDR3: CASSLGGTRVHETQYF
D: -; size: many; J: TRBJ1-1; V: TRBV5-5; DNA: TGTGCCTCCTTAAGGACCCCTAGTCGGGACACTGAAGCTTTCTTT; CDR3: CASLRTPSRDTEAFF
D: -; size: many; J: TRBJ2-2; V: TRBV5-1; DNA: TGCGCCAGCAGCACAGGACAAGCGAACACCGGGGAGCTGTTTTTT; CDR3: CASSTGQANTGELFF
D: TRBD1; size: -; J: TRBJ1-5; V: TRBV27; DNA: TGTGCCAGCCGCACCACCGGGACAGGGAGTGGTCAGCCCCAGCATTTT; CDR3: CASRTTGTGSGQPQHF
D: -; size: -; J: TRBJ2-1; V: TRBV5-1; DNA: TGCGCCAGCAAAATGTTCGATGCCAATGAGCAGTTCTTC; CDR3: CASKMFDANEQFF
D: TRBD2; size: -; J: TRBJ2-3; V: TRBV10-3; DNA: TGTGCCATCAGTGAACTAGCGGGGACAGATACGCAGTATTTT; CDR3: CAISELAGTDTQYF
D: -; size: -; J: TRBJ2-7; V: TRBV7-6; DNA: TGTGCCAGCAGCTCGAACTACAGGGTCGACGAGCAGTACTTC; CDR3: CASSSNYRVDEQYF
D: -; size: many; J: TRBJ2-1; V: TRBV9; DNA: TGTGCCAGCAGCGATCGGGACTTCTCCTACAATGAGCAGTTCTTC; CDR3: CASSDRDFSYNEQFF
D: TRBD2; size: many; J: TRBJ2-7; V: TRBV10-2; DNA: TGCGCCAGCAGTGAACTAGCGGACACCTACGAGCAGTACTTC; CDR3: CASSELADTYEQYF